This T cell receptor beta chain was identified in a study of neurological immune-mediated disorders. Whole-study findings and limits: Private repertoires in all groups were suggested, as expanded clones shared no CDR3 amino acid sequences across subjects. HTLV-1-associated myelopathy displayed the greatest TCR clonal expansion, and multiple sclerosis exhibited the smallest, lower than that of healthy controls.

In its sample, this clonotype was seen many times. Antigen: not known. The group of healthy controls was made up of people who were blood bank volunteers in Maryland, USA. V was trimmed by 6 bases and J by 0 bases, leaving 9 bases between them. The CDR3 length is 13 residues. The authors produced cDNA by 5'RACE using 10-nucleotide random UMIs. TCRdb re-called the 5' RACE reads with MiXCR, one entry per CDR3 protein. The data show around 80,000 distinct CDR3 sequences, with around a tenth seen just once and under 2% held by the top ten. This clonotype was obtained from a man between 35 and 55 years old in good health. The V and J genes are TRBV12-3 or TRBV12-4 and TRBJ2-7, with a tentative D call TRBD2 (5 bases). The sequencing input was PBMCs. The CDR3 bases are TGTGCCAGCAGGGCGGGCCTCTCCTACGAGCAGTACTTC. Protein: CASRAGLSYEQYF.